This TCR beta chain comes out of a study of T-cell memory formation after mild COVID-19. For the study at large: Largely donor-specific sequence clusters came from two donors.

Whole-study results and caveats: Those CD4+ clones that contracted were mainly in CM and EM (CD8+ ones in EMRA). Pre-infection memory held some responding clones, suggesting pre-existing cross-reactive T cells responded. Day 15 to 85 contractors were CD4/CD8 balanced; later expanders leaned CD4+.

V was pared by 0 bases and J by 1 base, with 4 bases between. Germline CDR1 reads SGHTA; CDR2 reads FQGTGA. The CDR3 is 14 residues long. Using its own MiXCR run on the 5' RACE reads, TCRdb lists one record per CDR3 protein. The data show about 470,000 distinct CDR3 sequences, more than 20% seen once. Note on this clonotype: Antigen specificity is unknown.

The chain links TRBV7-3 to TRBJ2-1; no reliable D call. The clonotype comes from an adult woman who had mild COVID-19 (a few samples of this study predate the infection). Cell type and time point are not known. Sequencing input: PBMCs or a T cell subset sorted from them (not recorded which). This CDR3 is CASSLTGSYNEQFF. Written as DNA, the CDR3 is TGTGCCAGCAGCTTAACAGGGTCCTACAATGAGCAGTTCTTC.